Each of the 21 T cell receptor beta chains below was sequenced from the same sample in a study of blood T cell repertoires in COVID-19. Data came from immunoSEQ multiplex PCR; TCRdb stores just in-frame clones and leaves some out. The sample comprises approximately 75,000 clones, approximately 74% of which are singletons, and 2.6% rests with the top ten. The sample taken for sequencing was peripheral blood. The source is a human donor with acute or convalescent COVID-19. The donor label of this sample is uncertain.

This sequence joins TRBV5-5 and TRBJ1-4; D possibly corresponds to TRBD1 (5 bases). The CDR3 extends over 15 amino acids. CDR1 and CDR2 (germline): SGHKS, YYEKEE (reference sequence). Trimming cost V 4 bases and J 8 bases, with 18 bases left between them. CDR3 amino acids: CASSPGGGSREKLFF. The CDR3, as DNA: TGTGCCAGCAGCCCCGGGGGGGGAAGTAGGGAAAAACTGTTTTTT.

The J gene is TRBJ2-1, the V gene TRBV4-1; 8 bases map to TRBD1. The CDR3 length is 16 residues. CDR1 and CDR2 (germline): MGHRA, YSYEKL. Losses at the gene ends were 0 bases for V and 7 bases for J; bases not matched to a gene: 8. CDR3 sequence (DNA): TGCGCCAGCAGCCAAGATCAGGGGGCGGTAAAGAATGAGCAGTTCTTC. Its translation: CASSQDQGAVKNEQFF.

This clone has just a few counts. CDR3 sequence reads: CASRPLGQGGYTF. CDR3 coding DNA: TGTGCCAGTAGACCGCTTGGGCAGGGAGGCTACACCTTC. The chain is built from TRBV19 and TRBJ1-2; D might be TRBD1 (5 bases). Per germline, CDR1 LNHDA and CDR2 SQIVND (reference sequence). Trimming left V 6 bases short and J 8 bases short, with 16 bases between. The CDR3 runs to 13 residues.

This chain joins TRBV21-1 and TRBJ2-1; TRBD2 reflects the table's D call only, with no check against the DNA. TRBV21-1 is a pseudogene. This CDR3 is 20 amino acids long. The CDR3 nucleotides are TGTGCCAGCTCATACCGGGGGTGGCCTAGCGGGAGTTGGTCCTACAATGAGCAGTTCTTC. Encoded protein: CASSYRGWPSGSWSYNEQFF.

This sequence joins TRBV7-2 and TRBJ2-1, with TRBD2 matching over 15 bases. The V gene end was trimmed by 5 bases and the J gene end by 7 bases; junction bases not matched to a gene: 6. The CDR3 contains 16 residues. Germline-derived CDR1 and CDR2 are SGHTA and FQGNSA. In DNA, the CDR3 is TGTGCCAGCAGCCCGGGGACTAGCGGGAGGTGGAATGAGCAGTTCTTC. Its protein is CASSPGTSGRWNEQFF.

The chain employs TRBV18 and TRBJ2-7; the match to TRBD2 covers 9 bases. CDR3 length equals 16 residues. The germline gives CDR1 KGHSH, CDR2 LQKENI. Trimming cost V 4 bases and J 3 bases; bases outside gene matches: 10. The CDR3 DNA follows: TGTGCCAGCTCACAAGGCCCTAGCGGGAACCACTACGAGCAGTACTTC. Amino acid sequence: CASSQGPSGNHYEQYF.

This chain joins TRBV9 and TRBJ2-3; 8 nucleotides line up with TRBD2. V was clipped by 0 bases and J by 2 bases; unmatched bases: 8. CDR3 size: 17 residues. Germline V gene data show CDR1 as SGDLS and CDR2 as YYNGEE. The CDR3 nucleotides read TGTGCCAGCAGCGTAGCGGCCAGCGGGGGACTCACAGATACGCAGTATTTT. This translates into CASSVAASGGLTDTQYF. Supplemented by reference TRBV9 and TRBJ2-3, the full variable domain reads DSGVTQTPKHLITATGQRVTLRCSPRSGDLSVYWYQQSLDQGLQFLIQYYNGEERAKGNILERFSAQQFPDLHSELNLSSLELGDSALYFCASSVAASGGLTDTQYFGPGTRLTVL.

This clone was found once. The chain carries TRBV6-1 and TRBJ2-4, with D maybe TRBD2 (5 bases). Germline assignment: CDR1 MNHNS and CDR2 SASEGT. V lost 1 base and J 3 bases, leaving 16 bases between the germline ends. The CDR3 extends over 17 amino acids. The CDR3 protein is CASSEEADWTVKNIQYF. The CDR3 DNA sequence: TGTGCCAGCAGTGAAGAAGCGGACTGGACCGTCAAAAACATTCAGTACTTC.

The V call is TRBV6-6, the J call TRBJ2-5; 7 nucleotides agree with TRBD2. Unmatched junction bases numbered 8, after V lost 11 bases and J lost 5 bases. Germline assignment: CDR1 MNHNY and CDR2 SVGAGI (reference sequence). The CDR3 covers 12 residues. DNA of the CDR3: TGTGCCGCGGGACTCGGGGGGGAGACCCAGTACTTC. It codes for CAAGLGGETQYF.

This sequence joins TRBV19 and TRBJ2-1, with 11 bases that match TRBD2. The J segment lost 14 bases and the V segment lost 7 bases, leaving 13 bases of the junction unmatched. The CDR3 length is 14 residues. Germline V gene lookup returns CDR1 LNHDA and CDR2 SQIVND (reference sequence). The CDR3 region is CASTELAGGATKFF. The CDR3, as DNA: TGTGCCAGTACGGAGTTAGCGGGAGGGGCCACGAAGTTCTTC.

The rearrangement uses TRBV20-1 and TRBJ1-1; no clear D. Trimming left V 6 bases short and J 1 base short, with 6 bases between. The CDR3 totals 11 residues. In germline, CDR1 is DFQATT, CDR2 SNEGSKA (reference sequence). The CDR3, as DNA: TGCAGTGCCATACAGAACACTGAAGCTTTCTTT. Its protein is CSAIQNTEAFF.

The CDR3 DNA reads TGCGCCAGCAGCACCTCCGGACAGGCCAATCAGCCCCAGCATTTT. Amino acids: CASSTSGQANQPQHF. This chain connects TRBV5-1 to TRBJ1-5; 7 nucleotides line up with TRBD1. Unmatched junction bases numbered 7, after V lost 4 bases and J lost 3 bases. CDR1 and CDR2 from the germline V gene are SGHRS and YFSETQ. This CDR3 has 15 amino acids.

V and J are TRBV6-5 and TRBJ2-7; 7 bases agree with TRBD1. This CDR3 has 12 amino acids. CDR1 and CDR2 from the germline V gene are MNHEY and SVGAGI. Losses at the gene ends were 5 bases for V and 4 bases for J; bases not matched to a gene: 2. CDR3 nucleotide sequence: TGTGCCAGCAGTCGGACAGGATACGAGCAGTACTTC. Encoded protein: CASSRTGYEQYF.

This chain links TRBV2 with TRBJ2-4; D may be TRBD2 (5 bases). The ends were cut back, 5 bases at V and 0 bases at J, with 11 bases in the middle. There are 15 residues in the CDR3. Germline V gene sequence: CDR1 SNHLY, CDR2 FYNNEI. The CDR3 protein is CASSQPGVAKNIQYF. CDR3 coding DNA: TGTGCCAGCAGTCAGCCCGGGGTAGCCAAAAACATTCAGTACTTC. Based on the CDR3 plus reference TRBV2 and TRBJ2-4, the full variable domain is EPEVTQTPSHQVTQMGQEVILRCVPISNHLYFYWYRQILGQKVEFLVSFYNNEISEKSEIFDDQFSVERPDGSNFTLKIRSTKLEDSAMYFCASSQPGVAKNIQYFGAGTRLSVL.

This clone has only a few counts. The chain recombines TRBV28 with TRBJ2-1, with 8 bases matching TRBD1. The length of the CDR3 is 15 residues. CDR1 and CDR2 from the germline V gene are MDHEN and SYDVKM. V was clipped by 5 bases and J by 4 bases; unmatched bases: 7. The CDR3 loop is CASSALGQAYNEQFF. For the CDR3, the DNA is TGTGCCAGCAGTGCCCTGGGACAGGCGTACAATGAGCAGTTCTTC.

This clone was counted only a few times. The V and J genes are TRBV3-1 (or the pseudogene TRBV3-2) and TRBJ1-2; a possible D gene is TRBD1 (5 bases). Germline V gene sequence: CDR1 LGHDT, CDR2 YNNKEL (reference sequence). This CDR3 is built from 17 residues. Between the trimmed V and J ends, which lost 0 bases and 3 bases, there was a span of 17 bases. This CDR3 reads CASSQDGVQGRDYGYTF. The CDR3 nucleotides are TGTGCCAGCAGCCAAGATGGGGTCCAGGGAAGAGACTATGGCTACACCTTC.

V gene TRBV24-1 combines with J gene TRBJ2-2; 8 nucleotides agree with TRBD1. The CDR3 loop spans 16 amino acids. The V gene end was trimmed by 5 bases and the J gene end by 5 bases; junction bases not matched to a gene: 9. CDR1 is KGHDR and CDR2 is SFDVKD in the germline V gene. Here the CDR3 DNA reads TGTGCCACCAGTGCCCCCGGACAGGGTGATACCGGGGAGCTGTTTTTT. This translates into CATSAPGQGDTGELFF.

V is TRBV24-1 and J is TRBJ2-1; 9 bases match TRBD2. This CDR3 has 16 residues. The trim removed 4 bases at V and 10 bases at J, leaving 13 bases unmatched. Germline loops: CDR1 KGHDR, CDR2 SFDVKD. DNA for the CDR3: TGTGCCACCAGTGACCGACTAGCGGCCCAGCTAGGGGAGCAGTTCTTC. This encodes CATSDRLAAQLGEQFF.

This chain links TRBV6-2 or TRBV6-3 with TRBJ1-5, with 11 bases fitting TRBD1. V lost 6 bases to trimming and J lost 8 bases; unmatched junction nucleotides: 9. CDR3 size: 15 residues. Germline V gene sequence: CDR1 MNHEY, CDR2 SVGEGT. The CDR3 region has the DNA TGTGCCAGCAGCCAAGGGACAGGGGGATTCAAGCCCCAGCATTTT. Protein: CASSQGTGGFKPQHF.

The rearrangement joins TRBV24-1 to TRBJ2-1; 9 positions match TRBD1. The CDR3 contains 15 residues. In germline, CDR1 is KGHDR, CDR2 SFDVKD. Losses at the gene ends were 4 bases for V and 7 bases for J; bases not matched to a gene: 7. The CDR3 DNA sequence: TGTGCCACCAGTGAGGGAGGGACAGGGTTAAATGAGCAGTTCTTC. Residues: CATSEGGTGLNEQFF.

Here the CDR3 reads CASSFGGIINQPQHF. The CDR3 nucleotides read TGTGCCAGCAGCTTTGGGGGGATTATCAATCAGCCCCAGCATTTT. The chain employs TRBV5-8 and TRBJ1-5, with a possible D match to TRBD1 (5 bases). The CDR3 is 15 residues long. V gave up 2 bases and J gave up 3 bases, with 12 bases separating them. The germline gives CDR1 SGHTS, CDR2 YDEGEE.